This T cell receptor (beta chain) emerged from a study of vaccination and CD4 T cells after COVID-19. Study details: Convalescent cases consisted of six males and four females, of whom two were Hispanic.

Described treatment: roughly ten-day PBMC culture with coronavirus spike peptide pools or control peptides (ViraFEST assay). As for this clonotype: Its cognate antigen is unknown.

This CDR3 is 15 amino acids long. Trimming pared 4 bases from V and 1 base from J, leaving 11 bases between. Cultured CD4+ T-cell DNA underwent Oncomine TCR Beta short-read sequencing. MiXCR was run by TCRdb on the PCR reads, yielding one entry per CDR3 protein. Of some 16,000 distinct CDR3 sequences in the sample, about two fifths are singletons; the top ten hold less than 9.5%. The sample consisted of CD4+ T cells from blood, cultured in vitro, taken after SARS-CoV-2 vaccination. This chain links TRBV12-3 or TRBV12-4 with TRBJ2-1; D is uncertain. The clonotype originates from a human donor who had recovered from COVID-19. CDR3 DNA sequence: TGTGCCAGCAGTTCCTACGCCTCTTCCTACAATGAGCAGTTCTTC. This translates into CASSSYASSYNEQFF.